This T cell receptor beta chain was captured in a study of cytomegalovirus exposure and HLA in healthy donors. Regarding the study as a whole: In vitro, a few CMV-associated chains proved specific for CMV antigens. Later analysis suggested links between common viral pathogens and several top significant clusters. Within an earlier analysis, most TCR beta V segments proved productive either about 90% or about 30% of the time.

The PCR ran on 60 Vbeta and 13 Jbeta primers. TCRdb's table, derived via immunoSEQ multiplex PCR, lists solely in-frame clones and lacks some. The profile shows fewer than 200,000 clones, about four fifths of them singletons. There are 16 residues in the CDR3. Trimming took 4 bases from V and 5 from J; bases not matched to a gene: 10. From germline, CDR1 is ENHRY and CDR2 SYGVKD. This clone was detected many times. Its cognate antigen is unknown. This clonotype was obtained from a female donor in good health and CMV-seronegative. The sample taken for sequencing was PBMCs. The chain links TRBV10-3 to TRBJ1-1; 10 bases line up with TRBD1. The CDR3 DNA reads TGTGCCATCAGTGCAGGGACAGGGGCCTATAGGACTGAAGCTTTCTTT. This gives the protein CAISAGTGAYRTEAFF.